This T cell receptor (beta chain) was identified in a study of blood T cells in healthy people across ages. Whole-study results and caveats: Both higher diversity and more naive CD4+ cells marked long-lived donors when set against aged donors.

PBMCs, at least 6.5 million per sample, were isolated. There were at least 5.5 micrograms of total RNA extracted from every sample. Alongside a J-beta primer mix, a sample-barcoded 5' primer served in a second PCR lasting about 6 to 11 cycles. Each cDNA molecule, via a template-switch adaptor with 12 random nucleotides, was tagged. TCRdb called the 5' RACE reads again in MiXCR, with one record for every CDR3 protein. Here the sample spans over 950,000 distinct CDR3 sequences, around two fifths being singletons. This clonotype came up a few times. Its antigen is unknown. V gave up 5 bases and J gave up 0 bases, with 7 bases separating them. This CDR3 has 13 residues.

The origin of this receptor is a man between 18 and 35 years old in good health. The chain is built from TRBV12-3 or TRBV12-4 and TRBJ1-1; D is undetermined. The sample comprised blood. This CDR3 is CASSRAMNTEAFF. The CDR3 DNA reads as TGTGCCAGCAGTCGGGCCATGAACACTGAAGCTTTCTTT.